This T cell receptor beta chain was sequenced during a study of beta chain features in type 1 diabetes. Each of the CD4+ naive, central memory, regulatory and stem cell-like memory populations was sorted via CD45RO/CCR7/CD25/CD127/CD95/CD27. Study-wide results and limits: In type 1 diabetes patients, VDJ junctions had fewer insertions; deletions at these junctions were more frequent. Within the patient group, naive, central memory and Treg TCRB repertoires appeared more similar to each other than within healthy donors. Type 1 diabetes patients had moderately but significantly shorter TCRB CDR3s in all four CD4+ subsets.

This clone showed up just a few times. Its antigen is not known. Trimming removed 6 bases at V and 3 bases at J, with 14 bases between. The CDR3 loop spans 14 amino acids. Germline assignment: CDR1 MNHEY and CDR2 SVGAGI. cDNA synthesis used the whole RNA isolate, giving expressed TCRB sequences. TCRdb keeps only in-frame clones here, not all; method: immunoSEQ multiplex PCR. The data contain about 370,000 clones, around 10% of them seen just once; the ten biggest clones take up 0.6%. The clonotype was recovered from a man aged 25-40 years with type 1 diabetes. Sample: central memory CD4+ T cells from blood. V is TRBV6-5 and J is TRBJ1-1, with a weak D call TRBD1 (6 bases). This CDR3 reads CASRLDRAYTEAFF. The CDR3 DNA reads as TGTGCCAGCAGACTGGACAGAGCTTACACTGAAGCTTTCTTT.